One T cell receptor beta chain is described in this entry. Its antigen is not known. The sample originates from a study of T cell responses to AZD1222 COVID-19 vaccine. Overall study context: Pooled samples include second doses given at about 4 or 12 weeks.

Profiled with immunoSEQ multiplex PCR; TCRdb holds only in-frame clones, not every one. The sample yields 150,000 to 200,000 clones, roughly 86% seen once. CDR1 and CDR2 from the germline V gene are SGHNT and YENEEA. CDR3 length equals 18 residues. V lost 2 bases, J lost 1 base, and 17 bases lay in between. Overall study findings and caveats: Only a handful of AZD1222 recipients tested seropositive at baseline. The sample set comprised mostly white British donors with more females, and clonal diversity was possibly underestimated.

This TCR came from an adult in good health. Sequenced material: peripheral blood, taken on day 0 of AZD1222 vaccination. The V and J genes are TRBV11-3 and TRBJ2-2, with TRBD2 as a possible D gene (5 bases). The CDR3 loop is CASSLMSGSKGNTGELFF. The CDR3 nucleotides read TGTGCCAGCAGCTTAATGTCGGGATCCAAGGGGAACACCGGGGAGCTGTTTTTT.